The 25 T cell receptor beta chains below come from one sample, sequenced in a study of blood T cell repertoires in COVID-19. Method: immunoSEQ multiplex PCR; TCRdb's copy keeps in-frame clones and lacks some. The sample holds fewer than 500,000 clones, around nine tenths seen once. The sequencing sample was made of peripheral blood. The receptors were gathered from a woman between 25 and 40 years old with acute or convalescent COVID-19.

In this sample, this clone turned up once. V and J are TRBV15 and TRBJ1-2; D remains unclear. V lost 3 bases and J 5 bases, leaving 13 bases between the germline ends. Germline loops: CDR1 LNHNV, CDR2 YYDKDF (reference sequence). This CDR3 is 14 amino acids long. CDR3: CATSRPRGYYGYTF. In DNA, the CDR3 is TGTGCCACCAGCAGGCCCAGAGGGTATTATGGCTACACCTTC.

The V call is TRBV10-3, the J call TRBJ2-3; 8 nucleotides align to TRBD1. This CDR3 contains 15 residues. J gave up 1 base and V 6 bases, and 6 bases lay outside the gene matches. Germline V CDR1 and CDR2: ENHRY, SYGVKD. DNA for the CDR3: TGTGCCATCAGCCCGACAGGGGAAGGCACAGATACGCAGTATTTT. Amino acid sequence: CAISPTGEGTDTQYF.

The chain uses TRBV2 and TRBJ1-2; D not resolved. Germline CDR1 is SNHLY and CDR2 is FYNNEI. With 2 bases removed from V and 4 bases from J, the gap between germline ends came to 11 bases. There are 14 residues in the CDR3. DNA of the CDR3: TGTGCCAGCAGTGAACGGTTTGCTACCTATGGCTACACCTTC. It specifies CASSERFATYGYTF.

V and J are TRBV29-1 and TRBJ2-3; D may be TRBD1 (5 bases). Germline assignment: CDR1 SQVTM and CDR2 ANQGSEA. Trimming stripped 7 bases from V and 2 bases from J, with 10 bases between. The CDR3 runs to 12 residues. CDR3 loop: CSADSNTDTQYF. CDR3 DNA: TGCAGCGCTGACAGTAACACAGATACGCAGTATTTT.

The table lists this clone with a count of one. The chain links TRBV7-9 to TRBJ2-7, with D possibly matching TRBD1 (5 bases). The CDR3 has 13 residues. Trimming shortened V by 5 bases and J by 2 bases, and 10 bases separated the two germline ends. CDR1 and CDR2 from the germline V gene are SEHNR and FQNEAQ (reference sequence). The CDR3 loop reads CASSDLGAYEQYF. The DNA for the CDR3 is TGTGCCAGCAGCGACCTAGGGGCCTACGAGCAGTACTTC.

The rearrangement links TRBV15 to TRBJ2-2, with unresolved D. Trimming removed 1 base from V and 0 bases from J, with 9 bases in between. CDR1 LNHNV and CDR2 YYDKDF come from the germline V gene (reference sequence). The CDR3 has 16 residues. This CDR3 reads CATSRGVVANTGELFF. CDR3 coding DNA: TGTGCCACCAGCAGAGGCGTCGTCGCGAACACCGGGGAGCTGTTTTTT.

This clone was detected only once. Within the sample, other DNA sequences also encode this same CDR3. This chain connects TRBV13 to TRBJ2-5; tentative D call: TRBD1 (6 bases). Germline CDR1 is PRHDT and CDR2 is FYEKMQ (reference sequence). V lost 0 bases to trimming and J lost 5 bases, with 10 bases between them. The CDR3 totals 14 residues. The CDR3 bases are TGTGCCAGCAGCTTAGGTGGCAGGGGTGAGACCCAGTACTTC. Translation gives CASSLGGRGETQYF.

The V and J genes are TRBV2 and TRBJ2-2; TRBD2 might be the D (5 bases). V shed 5 bases and J shed 1 base, with 14 bases lying between them. This CDR3 is 16 amino acids long. The germline CDR1 and CDR2 sequences are SNHLY and FYNNEI. CDR3 in amino acids: CASSPEGRRNTGELFF. As DNA, the CDR3 is TGTGCCAGCAGTCCCGAGGGAAGACGGAACACCGGGGAGCTGTTTTTT.

This chain connects TRBV3-1 (or the pseudogene TRBV3-2) to TRBJ2-1, with D maybe TRBD1 (6 bases). The germline V gene encodes CDR1 LGHDT and CDR2 YNNKEL (reference sequence). Trimming took off 2 bases at V and 8 bases at J, with 13 bases between the two ends. The CDR3 has 14 amino acids. CDR3 amino acids: CASSQSYRVYEQFF. For the CDR3, the DNA is TGTGCCAGCAGCCAAAGTTACAGGGTCTATGAGCAGTTCTTC.

The rearrangement uses TRBV19 and TRBJ1-1; the match to TRBD1 covers 7 bases. After removal of 3 bases from V and 2 bases from J, the junction contained 18 bases not matched to a gene. Germline V gene lookup returns CDR1 LNHDA and CDR2 SQIVND (reference sequence). The CDR3 is 19 amino acids. The CDR3 DNA reads TGTGCCAGTAGTATTAGGGGGCCTGGCCTGATTCTTTTCAACACTGAAGCTTTCTTT. It translates to CASSIRGPGLILFNTEAFF.

The table lists this clone with a count of one. The chain is built from TRBV21-1 and TRBJ1-6. TRBV21-1 is assigned pseudogene status. There are 15 residues in the CDR3. CDR3 in DNA: TGTGCCAGCAGCAAAGGCGGCAGCATTAATTCACCCCTCCACTTT. Translating it yields CASSKGGSINSPLHF.

A single count supports this clone. J is TRBJ2-7 and V is TRBV21-1; the tabulated D call, TRBD2, remains unverified against the DNA. TRBV21-1 is a pseudogene segment. The CDR3 is made up of 16 amino acids. CDR3: CASNTLGRGGSYEQYF. The CDR3 DNA reads as TGTGCCAGCAATACCCTGGGGAGGGGGGGATCCTACGAGCAGTACTTC.

The chain uses TRBV5-6 and TRBJ1-2; the D gene is possibly TRBD1 (6 bases). The germline gives CDR1 SGHDT, CDR2 YYEEEE. The CDR3 is 14 residues long. V was shortened by 0 bases and J by 4 bases, with 10 bases between the two germline ends. In DNA form, the CDR3 reads TGTGCCAGCAGCTTGGTGCAGGGGTCCTATGGCTACACCTTC. Encoded protein: CASSLVQGSYGYTF. Full variable domain (missing parts from reference TRBV5-6 and TRBJ1-2): DAGVTQSPTHLIKTRGQQVTLRCSPKSGHDTVSWYQQALGQGPQFIFQYYEEEERQRGNFPDRFSGHQFPNYSSELNVNALLLGDSALYLCASSLVQGSYGYTFGSGTRLTVV.

DNA for the CDR3: TGCGCCAGCAGCCTGGAATATAGAGGCGAGCAGTACTTC. Its protein is CASSLEYRGEQYF. The chain couples TRBV5-1 to TRBJ2-7; D not resolved. Germline V gene lookup returns CDR1 SGHRS and CDR2 YFSETQ. Trimming shortened V by 4 bases and J by 6 bases, and 14 bases separated the two germline ends. There are 13 residues in the CDR3.

This chain links TRBV18 with TRBJ2-3; 10 nucleotides agree with TRBD1. Germline CDR1 is KGHSH and CDR2 is LQKENI. The CDR3 is made up of 15 amino acids. V lost 3 bases to trimming and J lost 4 bases; unmatched junction nucleotides: 4. The chain's CDR3 is CASSPPGQGPDTQYF. In DNA form, the CDR3 reads TGTGCCAGCTCACCGCCGGGACAGGGGCCAGATACGCAGTATTTT.

This clone has only a few counts. The rearrangement links TRBV6-6 to TRBJ1-2; 7 nucleotides align to TRBD1. CDR1 and CDR2 from the germline V gene are MNHNY and SVGAGI (reference sequence). With 5 bases clipped from V and 4 bases from J, the junction kept 7 bases outside the gene matches. CDR3 length equals 14 residues. The DNA for the CDR3 is TGTGCCAGCAGTGACAGGGCCTTTGGCTATGGCTACACCTTC. Its translation: CASSDRAFGYGYTF.

The V and J genes are TRBV7-9 and TRBJ2-1, with 12 bases identical to TRBD2. CDR1 is SEHNR and CDR2 is FQNEAQ in the germline V gene (reference sequence). Trimming took 3 bases from V and 0 from J; bases not matched to a gene: 9. The CDR3 runs 19 residues. The CDR3 coding sequence is TGTGCCAGCAGCTTGACGGCTAGCGGGGGGGCTCTCTCCTACAATGAGCAGTTCTTC. This codes for CASSLTASGGALSYNEQFF.

This rearrangement joins TRBV7-3 to TRBJ1-2; TRBD1 is a possible D gene (5 bases). Germline V gives CDR1 SGHTA, CDR2 FQGTGA. The length of the CDR3 is 17 residues. Trimming pared 2 bases from V and 3 bases from J, leaving 19 bases between. The CDR3 coding sequence is TGTGCCAGCAGCTTATCTCCCCCGGGGGGAATGGACTATGGCTACACCTTC. Its protein product is CASSLSPPGGMDYGYTF. The full variable domain, in which reference TRBV7-3 and TRBJ1-2 provide the parts outside the CDR3, is GAGVSQTPSNKVTEKGKYVELRCDPISGHTALYWYRQSLGQGPEFLIYFQGTGAADDSGLPNDRFFAVRPEGSVSTLKIQRTERGDSAVYLCASSLSPPGGMDYGYTFGSGTRLTVV.

This clone was observed a handful of times. In DNA form, the CDR3 reads TGTGCCAGCAGTCTACCGGACAGGGGAATTTATAATTCACCCCTCCACTTT. Protein product: CASSLPDRGIYNSPLHF. The chain joins TRBV27 to TRBJ1-6, with TRBD1 identical over 9 bases. V was pared by 5 bases and J by 4 bases, with 9 bases of the junction left unmatched. CDR1 is MNHEY and CDR2 is SMNVEV in the germline V gene (reference sequence). The CDR3 is 17 residues long.

This rearrangement joins TRBV15 to TRBJ1-6; 7 positions agree with TRBD1. The CDR3 consists of 17 residues. J was trimmed by 4 bases and V by 1 base; bases with no gene match: 7. CDR1 and CDR2 (germline): LNHNV, YYDKDF (reference sequence). In nucleotides, the CDR3 is TGTGCCACCAGCAGAGTACTTGGGACAGAATATAATTCACCCCTCCACTTT. Translation gives CATSRVLGTEYNSPLHF.

The gene calls are TRBV6-2 or TRBV6-3 and TRBJ2-2; 7 bases are a match to TRBD1. This CDR3 is built from 19 residues. Germline V lookup: CDR1 MNHEY, CDR2 SVGEGT. Germline trimming cut 3 bases from V and 5 bases from J; bases unmatched to any gene: 18. The CDR3 DNA reads TGTGCCAGCAGTTATTGGCTTGTTTTTGGACAGGACCCGACCGGGGAGCTGTTTTTT. Translation gives CASSYWLVFGQDPTGELFF.

The genes are TRBV4-1 and TRBJ2-7; a weak D match, TRBD2 (6 bases). Looked up from germline, CDR1 is MGHRA and CDR2 is YSYEKL. The V and J ends lost 0 bases and 3 bases respectively, with 12 bases between them. The CDR3 is 15 amino acids. CDR3 sequence (DNA): TGCGCCAGCAGCCAAGATTTCTTAGCGGTCTACGAGCAGTACTTC. Its translation is CASSQDFLAVYEQYF.

The chain links TRBV5-1 to TRBJ2-3; 8 bases are a match to TRBD1. The V gene end was trimmed by 6 bases and the J gene end by 3 bases; junction bases not matched to a gene: 3. Germline CDR1 SGHRS, CDR2 YFSETQ. This CDR3 is 13 amino acids long. CDR3 residues: CASMDRETDTQYF. The DNA of the CDR3 is TGCGCCAGCATGGACAGGGAAACAGATACGCAGTATTTT.

The V call is TRBV3-1 (or the pseudogene TRBV3-2), the J call TRBJ1-1, with a weak D call TRBD1 (5 bases). The CDR3 has 14 residues. The germline gives CDR1 LGHDT, CDR2 YNNKEL (reference sequence). V dropped 4 bases and J dropped 4 bases, with 13 bases sitting between them. CDR3 protein: CASSPLGQGTEAFF. The DNA for the CDR3 is TGTGCCAGCAGCCCCCTAGGGCAGGGCACTGAAGCTTTCTTT.

V and J are TRBV19 and TRBJ1-5; the D is unclear. The CDR3 contains 14 residues. Per germline, CDR1 LNHDA and CDR2 SQIVND (reference sequence). The V end was cut by 3 bases, the J end by 2 bases, with 8 bases between. DNA of the CDR3: TGTGCCAGTAGTATTCGCGTCGGCAATCAGCCCCAGCATTTT. Encoded protein: CASSIRVGNQPQHF.